These 30 T cell receptor beta chains came from one sample sequenced in a study of CD8 T cells in Susac syndrome. It was with random hexamers that roughly 0.5 to 1 ug RNA was reverse transcribed. Via MiXCR, TCRdb re-called the immunoSEQ multiplex PCR reads, giving one row per CDR3 protein. Seen here are 100,000 to 150,000 distinct CDR3 sequences, about 94% observed once, and the top ten hold around 0.087%. The sample consisted of CD4+ T cells from PBMCs. The receptors come from a human donor in good health.

The chain links TRBV2 to TRBJ1-1; TRBD1 matches at 7 bases. CDR1 SNHLY and CDR2 FYNNEI come from the germline V gene. This CDR3 region has 13 residues. The junction had 9 bases not matched to a gene; V was cut back by 7 bases and J by 7 bases. CDR3 loop: CASNIRGQGEAFF. The CDR3, as DNA: TGTGCCAGCAATATAAGGGGGCAGGGTGAAGCTTTCTTT.

V gene TRBV30 combines with J gene TRBJ2-1; 8 nucleotides match TRBD1. This CDR3 is 14 amino acids long. Germline values: CDR1 GTSNPN, CDR2 SVGIG (reference sequence). V lost 6 bases to trimming and J lost 4 bases; unmatched junction nucleotides: 8. The CDR3 coding sequence is TGTGCCTGCACGGACAGGGTGGGATACAATGAGCAGTTCTTC. This encodes CACTDRVGYNEQFF.

The J gene is TRBJ2-3, the V gene TRBV9; 10 bases line up with TRBD2. V lost 7 bases, J lost 2 bases, and 7 bases stayed unmatched. This CDR3 region has 15 residues. From germline, CDR1 is SGDLS and CDR2 YYNGEE. CDR3 sequence (DNA): TGTGCCAGCGGAAAGCGGGAGGGGTTCACAGATACGCAGTATTTT. Translation: CASGKREGFTDTQYF.

This clonotype showed up just once. The chain joins TRBV7-2 to TRBJ2-5; D unclear. Between the trimmed V and J ends, which lost 1 base and 0 bases, there was a span of 6 bases. The germline CDR1 and CDR2 sequences are SGHTA and FQGNSA. This CDR3 spans 14 amino acids. This CDR3 is CASSLGHYQETQYF. As DNA, the CDR3 is TGTGCCAGCAGCTTAGGTCACTACCAAGAGACCCAGTACTTC.

The chain has TRBV10-3 and TRBJ2-7, with 8 bases fitting TRBD1. V lost 5 bases and J lost 4; bases outside the gene matches: 7. This CDR3 contains 14 residues. The germline gives CDR1 ENHRY, CDR2 SYGVKD. The CDR3: CAISTLGQGYEQYF. The DNA of the CDR3 is TGTGCCATCAGTACACTAGGACAGGGTTACGAGCAGTACTTC.

The V call is TRBV7-2, the J call TRBJ2-5; 11 nucleotides agree with TRBD1. J gave up 5 bases and V 5 bases, and 10 bases lay outside the gene matches. The germline V gene has CDR1 SGHTA and CDR2 FQGNSA. The CDR3 extends over 16 amino acids. CDR3 sequence: CASSPQWTGGRETQYF. CDR3 coding DNA: TGTGCCAGCAGCCCTCAATGGACAGGGGGCCGGGAGACCCAGTACTTC. Together with reference TRBV7-2 and TRBJ2-5, the CDR3 gives the full variable domain: GAGVSQSPSNKVTEKGKDVELRCDPISGHTALYWYRQSLGQGLEFLIYFQGNSAPDKSGLPSDRFSAERTGGSVSTLTIQRTQQEDSAVYLCASSPQWTGGRETQYFGPGTRLLVL.

The gene calls are TRBV3-1 and TRBJ2-4, with a possible D match to TRBD1 (5 bases). V dropped 3 bases and J dropped 0 bases, with 9 bases sitting between them. The CDR3 runs to 15 residues. Germline V lookup: CDR1 LGHDT, CDR2 YNNKEL (reference sequence). The DNA for the CDR3 is TGTGCCAGCAGCCACGGACACCTAGCCAAAAACATTCAGTACTTC. Its protein is CASSHGHLAKNIQYF.

The genes are TRBV7-2 and TRBJ1-5; D gene uncertain. V was cut by 1 base and J by 1 base, with 8 bases left in between. This CDR3 spans 15 amino acids. Germline CDR1 is SGHTA and CDR2 is FQGNSA. DNA of the CDR3: TGTGCCAGCAGCTTAGTCACCGGAAGCAATCAGCCCCAGCATTTT. This sequence encodes CASSLVTGSNQPQHF.

The chain has TRBV12-3 or TRBV12-4 and TRBJ2-3; D ambiguous. The V gene lost 0 bases and the J gene lost 3 bases, with 13 bases spanning the gap. This CDR3 has 16 amino acids. The CDR3 protein is CASSLARRPATDTQYF. Here the CDR3 DNA reads TGTGCCAGCAGTTTAGCGAGACGACCAGCGACAGATACGCAGTATTTT.

The chain uses TRBV3-1 and TRBJ1-1; no reliable D call. The CDR3 is made up of 14 amino acids. CDR1 and CDR2 (germline): LGHDT, YNNKEL (reference sequence). Trimming pared 2 bases from V and 10 bases from J, leaving 17 bases between. The DNA for the CDR3 is TGTGCCAGCAGCCAAAGGGCCTCCGGGGAAAGAGCTTTCTTT. Protein product: CASSQRASGERAFF.

The V call is TRBV7-9, the J call TRBJ2-5; D perhaps matches TRBD2 (5 bases). The V gene's germline CDR1 is SEHNR and CDR2 FQNEAQ (reference sequence). V was cut by 4 bases and J by 0 bases, with 12 bases left in between. The CDR3 totals 15 residues. The CDR3 here is CASSSRGGYQETQYF. CDR3 nucleotides: TGTGCCAGCAGCTCGCGCGGCGGGTACCAAGAGACCCAGTACTTC.

This chain connects TRBV2 to TRBJ2-7; D call uncertain. The CDR3 extends over 12 amino acids. Trimming removed 7 bases at V and 7 bases at J, with 14 bases between. Germline V gives CDR1 SNHLY, CDR2 FYNNEI. Written as DNA, the CDR3 is TGTGCCAGCACAAGGTTCTCTAATGAGCAGTACTTC. Protein product: CASTRFSNEQYF.

This clonotype has only one observation. This rearrangement joins TRBV6-5 to TRBJ1-5, with 7 bases identical to TRBD1. This CDR3 contains 19 residues. V dropped 2 bases and J dropped 1; count of bases not matched to a gene: 14. The germline V gene encodes CDR1 MNHEY and CDR2 SVGAGI. The CDR3 coding sequence is TGTGCCAGCAGTTACATTAAGGGGGCGCTTCTTAGGAGCAATCAGCCCCAGCATTTT. This encodes CASSYIKGALLRSNQPQHF.

In nucleotides, the CDR3 is TGCGCCAGCAGTCAATCAGGCCCGTCTAAAGCCCAGCATTTT. Translation: CASSQSGPSKAQHF. J is TRBJ1-5 and V is TRBV23-1; D gene unclear. TRBV23-1 is an open reading frame whose function is uncertain. Deletions cut 0 bases from V and 11 bases from J, with 14 bases between. The CDR3 contains 14 residues.

The chain carries TRBV20-1 and TRBJ2-2; D is perhaps TRBD2 (6 bases). With 3 bases removed from V and 1 base from J, the gap between germline ends came to 6 bases. This CDR3 comprises 13 residues. Germline V gene lookup returns CDR1 DFQATT and CDR2 SNEGSKA (reference sequence). CDR3 protein: CSASGRNTGELFF. For the CDR3, the DNA is TGCAGTGCTAGCGGGAGGAACACCGGGGAGCTGTTTTTT.

The J gene is TRBJ2-4, the V gene TRBV11-2; no clear D gene. Germline V gene data show CDR1 as SGHAT and CDR2 as FQNNGV. V was shortened by 0 bases and J by 0 bases, with 9 bases between the two germline ends. The CDR3 loop spans 16 amino acids. This CDR3 reads CASSLEAALAKNIQYF. The CDR3 DNA sequence: TGTGCCAGCAGCTTAGAGGCAGCCCTAGCCAAAAACATTCAGTACTTC.

The chain joins TRBV6-1 to TRBJ1-5, with D uncertain. CDR1 MNHNS and CDR2 SASEGT come from the germline V gene. The CDR3 is 17 amino acids. V lost 7 bases and J lost 3, with 22 bases in between. The CDR3 sequence: CASTRQRKDGPNQPQHF. CDR3 bases: TGTGCCAGCACACGCCAGAGAAAGGACGGACCCAATCAGCCCCAGCATTTT.

The CDR3 DNA follows: TGTGCCAGCAGCTTACGTGTAGCGGGAGCAGATACGCAGTATTTT. It yields the protein CASSLRVAGADTQYF. The chain links TRBV7-2 to TRBJ2-3; 9 nucleotides line up with TRBD2. CDR3 length: 15 residues. The trim removed 2 bases at V and 4 bases at J, leaving 4 bases unmatched. Per germline, CDR1 SGHTA and CDR2 FQGNSA.

In DNA form, the CDR3 reads TGTGCCAGCAGCCCGGGCGGGACAATGACGGGAGCTTTCTTT. Protein: CASSPGGTMTGAFF. The J gene is TRBJ1-1, the V gene TRBV7-2; a weak D match, TRBD1 (6 bases). Germline V gene data show CDR1 as SGHTA and CDR2 as FQGNSA. This CDR3 has 14 residues. V lost 5 bases, J lost 10 bases, and 20 bases lay in between.

The chain combines TRBV27 with TRBJ1-1; D not certain. This CDR3 has 14 residues. The germline V gene encodes CDR1 MNHEY and CDR2 SMNVEV (reference sequence). V lost 2 bases and J 5 bases, leaving 12 bases between the germline ends. This CDR3 is CASSLRHPRTEAFF. The CDR3 nucleotides read TGTGCCAGCAGTTTAAGACACCCTCGAACTGAAGCTTTCTTT.

V gene TRBV29-1 combines with J gene TRBJ2-7; 8 bases match TRBD2. There are 13 residues in the CDR3. The germline V gene has CDR1 SQVTM and CDR2 ANQGSEA. Trimming cost V 5 bases and J 2 bases; bases outside gene matches: 5. The CDR3 spells CSVSSGSAYEQYF. The CDR3 DNA reads as TGCAGCGTTAGCAGCGGGAGTGCCTACGAGCAGTACTTC.

This chain joins TRBV20-1 and TRBJ1-1; D not resolved. Trimming took 0 bases from V and 0 from J, leaving 11 bases between them. Germline CDR1 DFQATT, CDR2 SNEGSKA (reference sequence). This CDR3 has 15 amino acids. In nucleotides, the CDR3 is TGCAGTGCTAGAGACCCTGGACCCCTGAACACTGAAGCTTTCTTT. Its protein product is CSARDPGPLNTEAFF.

The chain links TRBV20-1 to TRBJ2-7, with a tentative D call TRBD2 (5 bases). The CDR3 sequence is 11 residues long. Germline values: CDR1 DFQATT, CDR2 SNEGSKA (reference sequence). V was clipped by 7 bases and J by 5 bases, with 12 bases between them. The DNA for the CDR3 is TGCAGTGTTCGGGGTGGGAACGAGCAGTACTTC. Translation gives CSVRGGNEQYF.

This chain connects TRBV12-3 or TRBV12-4 to TRBJ2-1; possibly TRBD1 or TRBD2 for D (5 bases each). V lost 5 bases and J 4 bases, leaving 15 bases between the germline ends. The CDR3 sequence is 15 residues long. CDR3 DNA: TGTGCCAGCAGTAGACCGGGGCTCTGGTACAATGAGCAGTTCTTC. This encodes CASSRPGLWYNEQFF.

The rearrangement uses TRBV29-1 and TRBJ1-5; tentatively, D is TRBD1 (6 bases). Germline V gives CDR1 SQVTM, CDR2 ANQGSEA. The CDR3 covers 13 residues. V lost 4 bases to trimming and J lost 3 bases, with 10 bases between them. Here the CDR3 reads CSVAGAPNQPQHF. As DNA, the CDR3 is TGCAGCGTTGCGGGGGCACCCAATCAGCCCCAGCATTTT.

This chain joins TRBV6-5 and TRBJ1-1; D perhaps matches TRBD1 (5 bases). Germline V gene data show CDR1 as MNHEY and CDR2 as SVGAGI. V was cut by 8 bases and J by 0 bases, with 16 bases left in between. The CDR3 consists of 15 residues. CDR3 nucleotide sequence: TGTGCCAGCGCCGACAGCTACCTTATGAACACTGAAGCTTTCTTT. Translation: CASADSYLMNTEAFF.

J is TRBJ2-5 and V is TRBV20-1; 7 bases line up with TRBD2. Germline-derived CDR1 and CDR2 are DFQATT and SNEGSKA (reference sequence). This CDR3 spans 13 amino acids. CDR3 sequence (DNA): TGCAGCTGGACGGCGGGGGAACAAGAGACCCAGTACTTC. Its translation is CSWTAGEQETQYF.

As to this clonotype: Germline is not matched at one junction end, which may reflect a read error. The genes are TRBV29-1 and TRBJ2-3, with unresolved D. The CDR3 loop spans 11 amino acids. Per the germline V gene, CDR1 is SQVTM and CDR2 is ANQGSEA. The CDR3 spells CSAEWGDTQYF. In DNA, the CDR3 is TGCAGCGCTGAATGGGGAGATACGCAGTATTTT.

This clonotype has just one count. The V gene is TRBV7-9, the J gene TRBJ2-7, with a possible D match to TRBD1 (6 bases). V lost 1 base, J lost 1 base, and 11 bases lay in between. CDR1 is SEHNR, CDR2 FQNEAQ, per germline (reference sequence). The CDR3 has 15 residues. The CDR3 nucleotides are TGTGCCAGCAGCTTAGGGGGGACACGTTCCTACGAGCAGTACTTC. Protein product: CASSLGGTRSYEQYF.

The chain employs TRBV15 and TRBJ1-1; 7 nucleotides agree with TRBD1. The CDR3 runs to 15 residues. V dropped 5 bases and J dropped 0; count of bases not matched to a gene: 6. Per germline, CDR1 LNHNV and CDR2 YYDKDF (reference sequence). The CDR3 protein is CATSRSTGLNTEAFF. The CDR3 bases are TGTGCCACCAGCCGATCGACAGGGCTGAACACTGAAGCTTTCTTT.